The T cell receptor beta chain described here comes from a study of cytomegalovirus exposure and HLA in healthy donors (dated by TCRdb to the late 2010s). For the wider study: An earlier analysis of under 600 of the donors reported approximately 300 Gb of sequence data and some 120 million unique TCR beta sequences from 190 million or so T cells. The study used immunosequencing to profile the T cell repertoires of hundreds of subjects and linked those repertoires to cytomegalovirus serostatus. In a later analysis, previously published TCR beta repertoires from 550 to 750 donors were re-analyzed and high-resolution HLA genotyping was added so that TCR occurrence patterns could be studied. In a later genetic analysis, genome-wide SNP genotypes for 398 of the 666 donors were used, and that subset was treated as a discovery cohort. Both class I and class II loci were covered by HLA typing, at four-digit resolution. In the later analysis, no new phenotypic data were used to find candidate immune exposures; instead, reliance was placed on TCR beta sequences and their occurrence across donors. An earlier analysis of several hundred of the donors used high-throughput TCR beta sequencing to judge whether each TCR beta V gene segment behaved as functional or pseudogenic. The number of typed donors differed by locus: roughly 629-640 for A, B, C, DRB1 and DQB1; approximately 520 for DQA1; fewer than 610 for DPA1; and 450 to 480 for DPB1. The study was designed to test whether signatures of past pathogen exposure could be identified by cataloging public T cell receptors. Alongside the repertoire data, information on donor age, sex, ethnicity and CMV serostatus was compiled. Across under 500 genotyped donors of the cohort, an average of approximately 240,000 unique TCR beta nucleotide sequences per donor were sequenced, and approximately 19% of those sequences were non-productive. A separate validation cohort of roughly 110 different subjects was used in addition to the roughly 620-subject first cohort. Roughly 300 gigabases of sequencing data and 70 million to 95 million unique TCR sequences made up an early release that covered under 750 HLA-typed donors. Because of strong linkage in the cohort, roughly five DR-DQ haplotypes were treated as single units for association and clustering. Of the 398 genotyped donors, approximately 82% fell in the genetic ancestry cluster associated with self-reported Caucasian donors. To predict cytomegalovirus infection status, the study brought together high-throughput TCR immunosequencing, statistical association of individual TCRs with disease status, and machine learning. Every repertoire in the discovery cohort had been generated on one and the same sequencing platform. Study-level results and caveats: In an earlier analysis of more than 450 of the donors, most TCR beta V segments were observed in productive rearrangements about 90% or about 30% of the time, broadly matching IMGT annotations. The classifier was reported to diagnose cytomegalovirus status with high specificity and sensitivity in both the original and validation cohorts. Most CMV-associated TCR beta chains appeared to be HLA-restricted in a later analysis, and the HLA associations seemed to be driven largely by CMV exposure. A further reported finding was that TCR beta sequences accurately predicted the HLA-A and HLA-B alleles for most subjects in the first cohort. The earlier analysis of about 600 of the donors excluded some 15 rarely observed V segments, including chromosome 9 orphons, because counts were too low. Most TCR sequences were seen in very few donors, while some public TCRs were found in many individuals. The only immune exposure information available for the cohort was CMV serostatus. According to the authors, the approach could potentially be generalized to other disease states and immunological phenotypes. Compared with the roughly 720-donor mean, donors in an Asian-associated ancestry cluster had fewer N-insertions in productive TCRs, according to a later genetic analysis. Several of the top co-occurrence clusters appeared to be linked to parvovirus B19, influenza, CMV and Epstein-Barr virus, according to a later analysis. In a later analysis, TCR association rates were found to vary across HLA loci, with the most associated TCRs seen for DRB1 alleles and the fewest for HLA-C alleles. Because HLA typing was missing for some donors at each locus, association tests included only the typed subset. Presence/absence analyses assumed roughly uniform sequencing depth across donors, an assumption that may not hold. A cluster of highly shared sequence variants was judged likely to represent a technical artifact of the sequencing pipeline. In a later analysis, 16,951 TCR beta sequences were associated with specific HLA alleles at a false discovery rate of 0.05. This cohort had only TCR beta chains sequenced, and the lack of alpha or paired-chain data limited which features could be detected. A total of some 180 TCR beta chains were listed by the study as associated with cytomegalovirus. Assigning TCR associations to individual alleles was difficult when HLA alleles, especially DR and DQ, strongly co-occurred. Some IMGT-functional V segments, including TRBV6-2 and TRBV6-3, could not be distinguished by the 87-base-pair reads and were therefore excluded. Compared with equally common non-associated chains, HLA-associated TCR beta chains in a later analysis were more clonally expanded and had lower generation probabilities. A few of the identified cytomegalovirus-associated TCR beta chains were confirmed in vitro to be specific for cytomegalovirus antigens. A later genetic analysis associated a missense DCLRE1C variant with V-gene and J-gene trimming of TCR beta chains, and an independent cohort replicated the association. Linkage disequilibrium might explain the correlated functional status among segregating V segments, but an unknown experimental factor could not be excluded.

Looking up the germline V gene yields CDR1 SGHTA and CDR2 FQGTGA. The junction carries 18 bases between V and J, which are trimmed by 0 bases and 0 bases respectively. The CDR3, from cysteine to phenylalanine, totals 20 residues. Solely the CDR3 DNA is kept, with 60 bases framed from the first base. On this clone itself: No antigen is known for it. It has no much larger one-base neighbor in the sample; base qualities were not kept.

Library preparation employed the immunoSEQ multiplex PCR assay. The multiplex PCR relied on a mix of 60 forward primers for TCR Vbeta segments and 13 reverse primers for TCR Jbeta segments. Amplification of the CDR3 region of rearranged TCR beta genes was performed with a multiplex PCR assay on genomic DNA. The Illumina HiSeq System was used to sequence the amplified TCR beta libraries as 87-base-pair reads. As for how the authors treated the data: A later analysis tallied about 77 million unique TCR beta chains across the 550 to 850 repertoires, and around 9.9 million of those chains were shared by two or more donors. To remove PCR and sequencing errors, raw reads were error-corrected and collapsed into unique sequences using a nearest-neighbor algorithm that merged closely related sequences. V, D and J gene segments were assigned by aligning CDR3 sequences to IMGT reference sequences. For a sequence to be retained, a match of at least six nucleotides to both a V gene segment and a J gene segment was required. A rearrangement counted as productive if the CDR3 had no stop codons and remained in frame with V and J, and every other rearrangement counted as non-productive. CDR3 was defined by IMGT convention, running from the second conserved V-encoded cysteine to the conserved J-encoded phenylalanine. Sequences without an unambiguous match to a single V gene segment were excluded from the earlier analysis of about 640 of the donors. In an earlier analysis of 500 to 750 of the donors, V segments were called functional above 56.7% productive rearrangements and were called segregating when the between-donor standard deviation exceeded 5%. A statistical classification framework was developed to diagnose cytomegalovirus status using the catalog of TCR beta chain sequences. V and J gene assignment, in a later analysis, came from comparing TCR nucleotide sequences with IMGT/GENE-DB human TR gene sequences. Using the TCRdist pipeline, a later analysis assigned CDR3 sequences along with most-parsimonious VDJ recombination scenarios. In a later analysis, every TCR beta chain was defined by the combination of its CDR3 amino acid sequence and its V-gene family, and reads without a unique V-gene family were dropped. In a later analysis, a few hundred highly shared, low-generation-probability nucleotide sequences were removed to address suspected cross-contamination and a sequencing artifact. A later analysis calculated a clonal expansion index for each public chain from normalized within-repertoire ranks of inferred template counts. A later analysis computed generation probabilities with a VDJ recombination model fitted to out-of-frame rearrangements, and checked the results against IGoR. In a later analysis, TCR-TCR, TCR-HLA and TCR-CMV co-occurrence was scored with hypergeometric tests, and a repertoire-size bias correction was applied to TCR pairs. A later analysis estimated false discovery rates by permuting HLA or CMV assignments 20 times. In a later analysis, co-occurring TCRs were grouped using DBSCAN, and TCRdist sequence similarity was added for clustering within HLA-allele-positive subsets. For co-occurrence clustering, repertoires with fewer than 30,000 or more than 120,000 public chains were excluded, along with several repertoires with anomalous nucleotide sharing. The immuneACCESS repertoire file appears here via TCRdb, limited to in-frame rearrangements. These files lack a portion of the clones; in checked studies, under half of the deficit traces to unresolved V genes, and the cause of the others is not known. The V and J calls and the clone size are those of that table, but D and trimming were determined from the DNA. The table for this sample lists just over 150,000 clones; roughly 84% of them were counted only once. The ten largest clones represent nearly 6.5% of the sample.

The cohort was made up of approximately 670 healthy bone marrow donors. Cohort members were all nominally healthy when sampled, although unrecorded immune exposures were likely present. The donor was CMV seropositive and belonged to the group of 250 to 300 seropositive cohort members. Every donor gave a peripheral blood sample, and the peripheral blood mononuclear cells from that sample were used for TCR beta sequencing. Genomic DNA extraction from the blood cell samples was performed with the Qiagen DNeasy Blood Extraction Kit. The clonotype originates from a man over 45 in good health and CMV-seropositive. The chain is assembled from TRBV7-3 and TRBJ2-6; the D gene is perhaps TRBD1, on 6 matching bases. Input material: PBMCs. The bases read TGTGCCAGCAGCTTAACCCCCCCTGGACAGTTTGTCTCTGGGGCCAACGTCCTGACTTTC. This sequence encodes CASSLTPPGQFVSGANVLTF.